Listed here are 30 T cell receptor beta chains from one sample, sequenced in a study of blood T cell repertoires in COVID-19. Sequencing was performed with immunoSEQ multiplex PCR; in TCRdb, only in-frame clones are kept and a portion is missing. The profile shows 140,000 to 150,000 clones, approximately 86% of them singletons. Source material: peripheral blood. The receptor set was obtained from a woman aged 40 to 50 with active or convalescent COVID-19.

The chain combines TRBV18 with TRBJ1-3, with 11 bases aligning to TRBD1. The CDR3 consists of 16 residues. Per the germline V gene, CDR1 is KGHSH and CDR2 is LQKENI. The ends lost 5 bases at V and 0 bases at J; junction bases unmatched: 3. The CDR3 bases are TGTGCCAGCTCAGACGGGACAGGGGGCTCTGGAAACACCATATATTTT. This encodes CASSDGTGGSGNTIYF.

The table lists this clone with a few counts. The CDR3 here is CSVQVPGTEAFF. For the CDR3, the DNA is TGCAGCGTTCAGGTCCCCGGCACTGAAGCTTTCTTT. The rearrangement uses TRBV29-1 and TRBJ1-1; D is undetermined. Germline V CDR1 and CDR2: SQVTM, ANQGSEA. This CDR3 region has 12 residues. The V end was cut by 5 bases, the J end by 4 bases, with 11 bases between.

The DNA for the CDR3 is TGCGCCAGCAGCATACGGACAGAGCACGAGCAGTACTTC. Its translation: CASSIRTEHEQYF. V and J are TRBV5-1 and TRBJ2-7; the D gene is possibly TRBD1 (6 bases). The CDR3 totals 13 residues. The germline V gene encodes CDR1 SGHRS and CDR2 YFSETQ. V was cut by 4 bases and J by 5 bases, with 13 bases left in between.

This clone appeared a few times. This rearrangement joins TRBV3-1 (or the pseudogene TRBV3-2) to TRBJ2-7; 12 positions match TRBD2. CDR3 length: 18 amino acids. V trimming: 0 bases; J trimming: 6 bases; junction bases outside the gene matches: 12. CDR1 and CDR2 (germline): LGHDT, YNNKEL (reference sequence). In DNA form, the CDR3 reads TGTGCCAGCAGCCAAGAAGACATTCTAGCGGGAGGGTTGAGCGAGCAGTACTTC. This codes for CASSQEDILAGGLSEQYF.

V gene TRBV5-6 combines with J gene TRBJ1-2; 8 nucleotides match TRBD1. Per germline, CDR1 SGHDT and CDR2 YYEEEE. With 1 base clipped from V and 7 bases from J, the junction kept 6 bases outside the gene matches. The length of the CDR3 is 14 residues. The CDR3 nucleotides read TGTGCCAGCAGCTTGCGGACAGGGCGTTCTGGCTACACCTTC. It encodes CASSLRTGRSGYTF.

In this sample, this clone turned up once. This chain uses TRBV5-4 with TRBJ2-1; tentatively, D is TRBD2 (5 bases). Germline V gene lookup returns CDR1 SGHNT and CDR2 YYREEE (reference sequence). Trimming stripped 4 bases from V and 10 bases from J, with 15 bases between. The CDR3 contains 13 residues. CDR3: CASSLPRRAEQFF. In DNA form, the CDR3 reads TGTGCCAGCAGCCTACCCCGGCGGGCGGAGCAGTTCTTC. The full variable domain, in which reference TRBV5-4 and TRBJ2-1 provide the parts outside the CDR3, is ETGVTQSPTHLIKTRGQQVTLRCSSQSGHNTVSWYQQALGQGPQFIFQYYREEENGRGNFPPRFSGLQFPNYSSELNVNALELDDSALYLCASSLPRRAEQFFGPGTRLTVL.

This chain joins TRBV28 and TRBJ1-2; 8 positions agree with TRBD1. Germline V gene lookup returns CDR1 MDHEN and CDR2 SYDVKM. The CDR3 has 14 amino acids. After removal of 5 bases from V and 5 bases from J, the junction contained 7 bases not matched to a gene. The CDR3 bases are TGTGCCAGCAGTCTTTGGACAGGGCTTTATGGCTACACCTTC. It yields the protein CASSLWTGLYGYTF.

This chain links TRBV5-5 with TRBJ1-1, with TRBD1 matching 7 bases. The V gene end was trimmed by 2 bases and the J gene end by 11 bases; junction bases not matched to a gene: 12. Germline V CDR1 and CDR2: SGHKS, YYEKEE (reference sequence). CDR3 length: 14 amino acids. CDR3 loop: CASSFPGQPSKAFF. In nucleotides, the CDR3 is TGTGCCAGCAGCTTCCCGGGACAGCCTTCCAAGGCTTTCTTT.

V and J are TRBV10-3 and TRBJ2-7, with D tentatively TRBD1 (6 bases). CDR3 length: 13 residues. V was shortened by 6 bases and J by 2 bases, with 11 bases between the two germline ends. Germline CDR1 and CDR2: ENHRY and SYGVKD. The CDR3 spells CAIRSGATYEQYF. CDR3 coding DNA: TGTGCCATCAGGTCAGGGGCGACCTACGAGCAGTACTTC.

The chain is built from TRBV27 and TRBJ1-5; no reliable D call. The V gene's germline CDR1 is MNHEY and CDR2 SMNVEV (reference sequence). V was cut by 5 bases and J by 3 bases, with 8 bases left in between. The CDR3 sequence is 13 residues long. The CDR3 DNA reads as TGTGCCAGCAGTCAATACTACAATCAGCCCCAGCATTTT. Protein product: CASSQYYNQPQHF.

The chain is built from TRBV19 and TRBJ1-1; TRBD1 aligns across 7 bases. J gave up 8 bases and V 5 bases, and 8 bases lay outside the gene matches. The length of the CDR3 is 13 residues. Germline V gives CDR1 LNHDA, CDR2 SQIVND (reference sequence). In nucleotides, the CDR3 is TGTGCCAGTAGTGACAGGGAGAGGGCCGAAGCTTTCTTT. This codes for CASSDRERAEAFF.

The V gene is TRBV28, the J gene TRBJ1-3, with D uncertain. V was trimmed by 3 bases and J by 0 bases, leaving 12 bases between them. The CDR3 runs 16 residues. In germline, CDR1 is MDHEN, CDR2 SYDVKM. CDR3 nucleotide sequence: TGTGCCAGCAGTTTGGTAGAACGGTACTCTGGAAACACCATATATTTT. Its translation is CASSLVERYSGNTIYF.

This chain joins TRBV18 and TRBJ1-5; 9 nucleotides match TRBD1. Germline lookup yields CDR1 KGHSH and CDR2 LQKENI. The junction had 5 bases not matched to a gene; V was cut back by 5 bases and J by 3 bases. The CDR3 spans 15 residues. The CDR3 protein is CASSRTGAVNQPQHF. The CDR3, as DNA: TGTGCCAGCTCAAGGACAGGGGCGGTCAATCAGCCCCAGCATTTT.

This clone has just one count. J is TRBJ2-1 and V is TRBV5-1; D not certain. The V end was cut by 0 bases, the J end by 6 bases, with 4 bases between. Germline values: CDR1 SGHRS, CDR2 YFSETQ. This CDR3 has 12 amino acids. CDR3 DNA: TGCGCCAGCAGCTTGGTCCGCAATGAGCAGTTCTTC. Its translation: CASSLVRNEQFF. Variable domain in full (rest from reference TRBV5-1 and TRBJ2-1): KAGVTQTPRYLIKTRGQQVTLSCSPISGHRSVSWYQQTPGQGLQFLFEYFSETQRNKGNFPGRFSGRQFSNSRSEMNVSTLELGDSALYLCASSLVRNEQFFGPGTRLTVL.

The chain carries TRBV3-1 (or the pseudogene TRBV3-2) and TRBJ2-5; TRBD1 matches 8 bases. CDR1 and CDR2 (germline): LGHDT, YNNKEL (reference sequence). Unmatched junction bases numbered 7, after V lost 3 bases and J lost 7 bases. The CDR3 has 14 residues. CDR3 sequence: CASSQGQDVGTQYF. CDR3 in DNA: TGTGCCAGCAGCCAGGGACAGGACGTAGGGACCCAGTACTTC.

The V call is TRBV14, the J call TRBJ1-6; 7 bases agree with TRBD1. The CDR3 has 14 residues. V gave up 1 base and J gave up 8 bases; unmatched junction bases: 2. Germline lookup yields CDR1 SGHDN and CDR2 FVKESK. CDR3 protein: CASSQGQGYSPLHF. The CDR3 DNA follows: TGTGCCAGCAGCCAAGGACAGGGATATTCACCCCTCCACTTT.

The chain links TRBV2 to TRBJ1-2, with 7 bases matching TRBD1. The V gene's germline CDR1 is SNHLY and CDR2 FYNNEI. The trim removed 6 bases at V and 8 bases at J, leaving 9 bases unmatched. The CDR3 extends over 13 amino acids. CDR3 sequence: CASRVQGLSGYTF. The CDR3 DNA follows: TGTGCCAGCAGGGTACAGGGGTTAAGCGGCTACACCTTC.

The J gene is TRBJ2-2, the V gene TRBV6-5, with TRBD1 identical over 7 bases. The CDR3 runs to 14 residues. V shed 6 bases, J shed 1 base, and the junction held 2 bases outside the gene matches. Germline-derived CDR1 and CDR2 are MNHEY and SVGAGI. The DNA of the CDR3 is TGTGCCAGCAGGACAGGGCTGAACACCGGGGAGCTGTTTTTT. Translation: CASRTGLNTGELFF.

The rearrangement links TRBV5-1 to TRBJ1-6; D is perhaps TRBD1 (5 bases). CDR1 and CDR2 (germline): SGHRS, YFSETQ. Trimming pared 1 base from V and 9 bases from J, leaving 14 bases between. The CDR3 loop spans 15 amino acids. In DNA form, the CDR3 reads TGCGCCAGCAGCTTGTCAGGGAAGGAAATTTCACCCCTCCACTTT. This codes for CASSLSGKEISPLHF.

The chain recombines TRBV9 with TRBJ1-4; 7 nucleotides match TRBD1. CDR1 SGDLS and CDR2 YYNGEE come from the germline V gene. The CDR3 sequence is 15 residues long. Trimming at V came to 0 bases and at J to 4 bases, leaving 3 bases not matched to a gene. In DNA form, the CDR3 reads TGTGCCAGCAGCGTAGGTCAGGGGGGTAATGAAAAACTGTTTTTT. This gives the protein CASSVGQGGNEKLFF.

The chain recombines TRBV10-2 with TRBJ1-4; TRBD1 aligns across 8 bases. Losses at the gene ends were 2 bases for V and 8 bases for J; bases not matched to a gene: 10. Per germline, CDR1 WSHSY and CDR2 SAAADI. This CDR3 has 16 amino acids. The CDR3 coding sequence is TGCGCCAGCAGTGAGCCCAGGACAGGGCGGTGGGAAAAACTGTTTTTT. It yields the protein CASSEPRTGRWEKLFF.

The CDR3 DNA reads TGTGCCAGCAGCCTAAACAGGGGGCGCGTCGACGAGCAGTACTTC. Protein product: CASSLNRGRVDEQYF. The chain recombines TRBV7-9 with TRBJ2-7, with 9 bases that match TRBD1. With 5 bases clipped from V and 5 bases from J, the junction kept 10 bases outside the gene matches. CDR1 and CDR2 (germline): SEHNR, FQNEAQ (reference sequence). The CDR3 contains 15 residues.

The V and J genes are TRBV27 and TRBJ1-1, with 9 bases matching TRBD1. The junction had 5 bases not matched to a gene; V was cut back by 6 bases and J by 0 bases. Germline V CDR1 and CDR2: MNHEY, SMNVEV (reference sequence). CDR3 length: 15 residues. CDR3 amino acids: CASRLTGGLNTEAFF. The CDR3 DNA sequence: TGTGCCAGCAGACTTACAGGGGGCCTGAACACTGAAGCTTTCTTT.

The CDR3 DNA sequence: TGTGCCAGCAGTCCGCGGACAGCCAAGAATTCACCCCTCCACTTT. Protein product: CASSPRTAKNSPLHF. The chain is built from TRBV6-5 and TRBJ1-6; a possible D gene is TRBD1 (6 bases). Trimming removed 5 bases from V and 7 bases from J, with 15 bases in between. This CDR3 is 15 amino acids long. Looked up from germline, CDR1 is MNHEY and CDR2 is SVGAGI.

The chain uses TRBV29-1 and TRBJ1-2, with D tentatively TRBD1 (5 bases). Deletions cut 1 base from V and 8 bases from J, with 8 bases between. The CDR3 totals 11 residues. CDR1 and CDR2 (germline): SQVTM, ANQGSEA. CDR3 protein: CSVEVREGYTF. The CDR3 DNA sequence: TGCAGCGTTGAAGTCAGGGAAGGCTACACCTTC.

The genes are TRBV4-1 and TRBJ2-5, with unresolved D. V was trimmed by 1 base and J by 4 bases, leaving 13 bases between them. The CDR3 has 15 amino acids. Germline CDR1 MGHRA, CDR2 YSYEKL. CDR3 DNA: TGCGCCAGCAGCCAAGGGCTAACGGGTGGAGAGACCCAGTACTTC. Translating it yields CASSQGLTGGETQYF.

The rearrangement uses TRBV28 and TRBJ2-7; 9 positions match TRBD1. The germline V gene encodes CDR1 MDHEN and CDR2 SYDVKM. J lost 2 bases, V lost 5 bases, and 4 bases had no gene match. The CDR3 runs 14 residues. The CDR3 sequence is CASSPWTGAYEQYF. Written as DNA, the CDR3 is TGTGCCAGCAGTCCGTGGACAGGGGCCTACGAGCAGTACTTC.

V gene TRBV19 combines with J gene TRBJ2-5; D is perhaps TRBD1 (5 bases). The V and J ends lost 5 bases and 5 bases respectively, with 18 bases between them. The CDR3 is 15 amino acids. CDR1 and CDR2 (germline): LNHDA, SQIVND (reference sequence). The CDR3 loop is CASSLRAGWQETQYF. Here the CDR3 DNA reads TGTGCCAGTAGTCTCCGGGCAGGGTGGCAGGAGACCCAGTACTTC.

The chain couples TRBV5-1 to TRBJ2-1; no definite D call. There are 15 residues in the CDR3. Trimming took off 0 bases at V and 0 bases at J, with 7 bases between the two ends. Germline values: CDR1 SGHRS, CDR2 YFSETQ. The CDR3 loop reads CASSLGLDSYNEQFF. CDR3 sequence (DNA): TGCGCCAGCAGCTTGGGGCTCGACTCCTACAATGAGCAGTTCTTC.

The CDR3 here is CATSDFRTSGSHEQFF. CDR3 in DNA: TGTGCCACCAGTGATTTCAGAACTAGCGGGAGTCATGAGCAGTTCTTC. J is TRBJ2-1 and V is TRBV24-1; 11 bases line up with TRBD2. The CDR3 has 16 amino acids. Germline lookup yields CDR1 KGHDR and CDR2 SFDVKD. Losses at the gene ends were 1 base for V and 8 bases for J; bases not matched to a gene: 6.